A selection of T cell receptor beta chains follows, all from one sample in a study of T-cell reconstitution after alpha-beta-depleted transplantation in children. TCRdb called the PCR reads again in MiXCR, with one record for every CDR3 protein. The table records about 110,000 distinct CDR3 sequences, more than 20% of them present only once. The sample here was PBMCs, mostly from graft donor cells, taken 180 days after TCRalphabeta/CD19-depleted stem cell transplant. The receptors were sampled from a male patient between 2 and 15 years old who had a stem cell transplant for chronic granulomatous disease, so the T cells may come from the graft donor. Each CDR3 is given with its conserved first and last residue. A D gene is named only where the DNA matches it firmly. Size is stated for part of the rows, as once, few or many counts, or as a class when the clone is expanded.

v_gene	d_gene	j_gene	abundance	CDR3aa	CDR3nt
TRBV15	-	TRBJ2-7	-	CATSRSFGGPFSYEQYF	TGTGCCACCAGTAGATCTTTCGGGGGTCCCTTTTCCTACGAGCAGTACTTC
TRBV5-1	TRBD2	TRBJ2-1	many	CASRREGSYNEQFF	TGCGCCAGCAGGCGGGAGGGGTCCTACAATGAGCAGTTCTTC
TRBV20-1	TRBD1	TRBJ2-7	few	CSARVPRGPPYEQYF	TGCAGTGCTAGAGTTCCCAGGGGGCCGCCCTACGAGCAGTACTTC
TRBV5-1	-	TRBJ2-5	-	CASSLESSRETQYF	TGCGCCAGCAGCTTGGAGTCTAGCCGGGAGACCCAGTACTTC
TRBV28	-	TRBJ2-3	-	CASSYSVDTQYF	TGTGCCAGCAGTTACAGTGTAGATACGCAGTATTTT
TRBV7-2	-	TRBJ2-1	-	CASRPSSGATYNEQFF	TGTGCCAGCAGACCATCTTCCGGGGCCACCTACAATGAGCAGTTCTTC
TRBV10-3	-	TRBJ2-4	many	CAISESEGNKNIQYF	TGTGCCATCAGTGAGTCAGAGGGAAACAAAAACATTCAGTACTTC
TRBV5-1	-	TRBJ1-1	-	CASSAGGSEAFF	TGCGCCAGCAGCGCAGGAGGCAGCGAAGCTTTCTTT
TRBV15	TRBD1	TRBJ2-3	-	CATSRETGGTDTQYF	TGTGCCACCAGCAGAGAGACAGGGGGCACAGATACGCAGTATTTT
TRBV5-1	TRBD2	TRBJ2-7	many	CASSLTSGGTYEQYF	TGCGCCAGCAGCCTGACTAGCGGGGGAACCTACGAGCAGTACTTC
TRBV7-9	-	TRBJ2-1	-	CASSRVGEQFF	TGTGCCAGCAGCCGGGTGGGTGAGCAGTTCTTC
TRBV9	TRBD1	TRBJ2-7	-	CASSVGGTDYEQYF	TGTGCCAGCAGCGTAGGGGGGACAGACTACGAGCAGTACTTC
TRBV24-1	-	TRBJ2-3	many	CATSGRGTTDTQYF	TGTGCCACCAGTGGCAGAGGGACTACAGATACGCAGTATTTT
TRBV12-3/TRBV12-4	-	TRBJ2-1	-	CASSLWVEANNEQFF	TGTGCCAGCAGTTTATGGGTGGAGGCAAACAATGAGCAGTTCTTC
TRBV6-1	-	TRBJ2-5	few	CASSTGPSVKETQYF	TGTGCCAGCAGTACGGGGCCGTCCGTGAAAGAGACCCAGTACTTC
TRBV20-1	TRBD2	TRBJ2-1	-	CSARPKPPRTSGLLRFF	TGCAGTGCTAGACCCAAACCTCCAAGGACTAGCGGGCTATTACGGTTCTTC
TRBV20-1	-	TRBJ2-1	many	CSASPRGPNNEQFF	TGCAGTGCTAGTCCTCGGGGGCCAAACAATGAGCAGTTCTTC
TRBV13	TRBD2	TRBJ2-4	many	CASSLGLAGDIQYF	TGTGCCAGCAGCTTGGGGCTAGCGGGAGACATTCAGTACTTC
TRBV29-1	-	TRBJ2-5	many	CSVEGGGF	TGCAGCGTTGAAGGAGGGGGCTTC
TRBV10-3	-	TRBJ2-7	many	CAIRGFDWLAHEQYF	TGTGCCATCAGGGGATTTGACTGGTTGGCCCACGAGCAGTACTTC
TRBV19	TRBD1	TRBJ2-3	many	CASSLRPGQNTDTQYF	TGTGCCAGTAGTTTGCGGCCGGGACAGAACACAGATACGCAGTATTTT
TRBV29-1	-	TRBJ2-4	many	CSVHTGLGKNIQYF	TGCAGCGTCCATACGGGTTTGGGCAAAAACATTCAGTACTTC
TRBV29-1	-	TRBJ2-2	few	CSVRWENTGELFF	TGCAGCGTCCGGTGGGAAAACACCGGGGAGCTGTTTTTT
TRBV12-3/TRBV12-4	-	TRBJ2-3	few	CASRGVASTDTQYF	TGTGCCAGCAGGGGGGTGGCGAGCACAGATACGCAGTATTTT
TRBV15	-	TRBJ2-7	few	CATSNPGFFREQYF	TGTGCCACCAGCAACCCAGGATTTTTTCGCGAGCAGTACTTC
TRBV4-3	TRBD1	TRBJ2-1	many	CASSHGSAATTGTVYEQFF	TGCGCCAGCAGCCACGGTTCCGCAGCTACTACCGGGACAGTATATGAGCAGTTCTTC
TRBV3-1	TRBD2	TRBJ2-2	many	CASSRGLAGSGTGELFF	TGTGCCAGCAGTCGGGGACTAGCGGGATCGGGCACCGGGGAGCTGTTTTTT
TRBV5-1	-	TRBJ2-7	many	CASRASYEQYF	TGCGCCAGCAGGGCCTCCTACGAGCAGTACTTC
TRBV6-4	-	TRBJ2-1	many	CASSDEYGTLNEQFF	TGTGCCAGCAGTGACGAATATGGGACATTGAATGAGCAGTTCTTC
TRBV7-9	-	TRBJ2-1	-	CASSLGEYNEQFF	TGTGCCAGCAGCTTAGGAGAATACAATGAGCAGTTCTTC
TRBV5-6	-	TRBJ1-1	-	CASSLGSVSSTEAFF	TGTGCCAGCAGCTTGGGCTCGGTCTCGAGCACTGAAGCTTTCTTT
TRBV15	-	TRBJ1-1	many	CATSRDRAGEGTEAFF	TGTGCCACCAGCAGAGATCGTGCAGGGGAGGGCACTGAAGCTTTCTTT
TRBV5-4	TRBD1	TRBJ1-1	-	CASSMGQGRRNTEAFF	TGTGCCAGCAGCATGGGACAGGGCAGGAGGAACACTGAAGCTTTCTTT
TRBV20-1	TRBD2	TRBJ2-1	many	CSATSGSYNEQFF	TGCAGTGCTACTAGCGGGAGTTACAATGAGCAGTTCTTC
TRBV28	-	TRBJ2-7	few	CASSLTGTNYEQYF	TGTGCCAGCAGTTTAACCGGGACAAATTACGAGCAGTACTTC
TRBV7-2	-	TRBJ1-5	-	CASSFRTANQPQHF	TGTGCCAGCAGCTTTCGGACAGCTAATCAGCCCCAGCATTTT
TRBV5-1	TRBD2	TRBJ2-5	many	CASSSRAGAMETQYF	TGCGCCAGCAGCTCGCGCGCGGGAGCAATGGAGACCCAGTACTTC
TRBV7-2	-	TRBJ2-1	-	CASIQGGGSYNEQFF	TGTGCCAGCATCCAGGGTGGGGGCTCCTACAATGAGCAGTTCTTC
TRBV6-5	-	TRBJ1-2	many	CASSYSGHNYGYTF	TGTGCCAGCAGTTACTCGGGACATAACTATGGCTACACCTTC
TRBV15	-	TRBJ2-3	-	CATSRVEADTQYF	TGTGCCACCAGCAGAGTTGAGGCAGATACGCAGTATTTT
TRBV12-3/TRBV12-4	TRBD2	TRBJ2-2	-	CASSRTSSSGELFF	TGTGCCAGCAGCCGGACTAGCTCCTCCGGGGAGCTGTTTTTT
TRBV20-1	TRBD1	TRBJ2-1	many	CSALHQGANDNEQFF	TGCAGTGCTCTCCACCAGGGGGCAAATGACAATGAGCAGTTCTTC
TRBV5-1	TRBD1	TRBJ2-7	few	CASSRGQGGGYEQYF	TGCGCCAGCAGCCGAGGACAGGGAGGAGGCTACGAGCAGTACTTC
TRBV2	-	TRBJ2-1	-	CASSDLLPNEQFF	TGTGCCAGCAGTGATCTATTGCCGAATGAGCAGTTCTTC
TRBV30	-	TRBJ1-6	-	CAWSQGMNSPLHF	TGTGCCTGGAGTCAGGGGATGAATTCACCCCTCCACTTT
TRBV20-1	-	TRBJ2-7	many	CSANPGRTSYEQYF	TGCAGTGCGAATCCGGGACGGACCTCCTACGAGCAGTACTTC